One sample yielded the 29 T cell receptor beta chains listed below, sequenced in a study of a mutant IDH1 vaccine in newly diagnosed glioma (dated by TCRdb to the early 2020s). This specimen's time point label, interpreted: week 35, safety follow-up. Each vaccine dose was 300 ug of a 20-mer mutant IDH1 peptide in Montanide, given subcutaneously with topical imiquimod. No antigen has been assigned to these receptors. The library was made by the immunoSEQ multiplex PCR assay. TCRdb took this table from immuneACCESS and kept in-frame rearrangements with V and J called. Such tables lack part of the clones; where checked against another copy, unresolved V genes explain under half of the gap, and the rest is unexplained. The sample table holds about 60,000 clones, of which approximately 80% were seen once. The top ten constitute about 4.6% of the sample. The starting material was PBMCs, obtained from a glioma patient whose treatment included an IDH1 peptide vaccine. These receptors were taken from a young man with glioma.

The rearrangement uses TRBV7-2 and TRBJ2-7; D is unclear. Trimming removed 0 bases from V and 4 bases from J, with 19 bases in between. The CDR3 has 17 residues. Germline V lookup: CDR1 SGHTA, CDR2 FQGNSA. The CDR3 is CASSLAARVTMTYEQYF. The CDR3 DNA follows: TGTGCCAGCAGCTTAGCTGCTAGAGTGACAATGACATACGAGCAGTACTTC.

The chain combines TRBV5-1 with TRBJ1-3; 7 bases match TRBD1. Trimming cost V 3 bases and J 2 bases; bases outside gene matches: 11. Germline CDR1 reads SGHRS; CDR2 reads YFSETQ. This CDR3 contains 17 residues. CDR3 region: CASSSAVLGQAGNTIYF. The CDR3 bases are TGCGCCAGCAGCTCCGCGGTTCTTGGACAGGCTGGAAACACCATATATTTT.

The chain has TRBV18 and TRBJ2-2; no clear D. CDR3 length equals 13 residues. Per the germline V gene, CDR1 is KGHSH and CDR2 is LQKENI. Trimming stripped 1 base from V and 1 base from J, with 1 base between. The DNA of the CDR3 is TGTGCCAGCTCACCACAGAACACCGGGGAGCTGTTTTTT. This codes for CASSPQNTGELFF.

The J gene is TRBJ2-7, the V gene TRBV30; a possible D gene is TRBD1 (5 bases). Germline values: CDR1 GTSNPN, CDR2 SVGIG (reference sequence). V lost 7 bases and J 7 bases, leaving 20 bases between the germline ends. CDR3 size: 13 residues. The CDR3 loop is CAFLGHIGGEQYF. Written as DNA, the CDR3 is TGTGCCTTCCTAGGACATATAGGTGGGGAGCAGTACTTC.

V usage is TRBV5-5 and J usage is TRBJ2-7, with D possibly matching TRBD1 (6 bases). Germline loops: CDR1 SGHKS, CDR2 YYEKEE (reference sequence). V was shortened by 0 bases and J by 1 base, with 14 bases between the two germline ends. The CDR3 loop spans 16 amino acids. DNA for the CDR3: TGTGCCAGCAGCTTGGAAAGGACAGACGAATCCTACGAGCAGTACTTC. This gives the protein CASSLERTDESYEQYF.

There are a few counts of this clone. As DNA, the CDR3 is TGTGCCAGTAGTATGTGGGAGAAATACTATGGCTACACCTTC. Residues: CASSMWEKYYGYTF. The chain carries TRBV19 and TRBJ1-2; D unresolved. This CDR3 is built from 14 residues. Trimming took off 3 bases at V and 3 bases at J, with 11 bases between the two ends. The germline V gene has CDR1 LNHDA and CDR2 SQIVND (reference sequence).

This sequence joins TRBV5-1 and TRBJ1-2, with D possibly matching TRBD1 (6 bases). The CDR3 sequence is 13 residues long. CDR1 SGHRS and CDR2 YFSETQ come from the germline V gene. The V and J ends lost 4 bases and 4 bases respectively, with 11 bases between them. For the CDR3, the DNA is TGCGCCAGCAGCGCGGACAGTTCCTATGGCTACACCTTC. Translating gives CASSADSSYGYTF.

The chain has TRBV4-1 and TRBJ2-7, with 7 bases identical to TRBD1. Unmatched junction bases numbered 9, after V lost 4 bases and J lost 0 bases. This CDR3 spans 16 amino acids. Germline lookup yields CDR1 MGHRA and CDR2 YSYEKL. The DNA of the CDR3 is TGCGCCAGCAGCCCAGTGGGACAGTCGGGCTCCTACGAGCAGTACTTC. Translated, it gives CASSPVGQSGSYEQYF.

The rearrangement joins TRBV27 to TRBJ1-1, with TRBD1 matching over 7 bases. J lost 5 bases, V lost 4 bases, and 10 bases had no gene match. Germline V gene lookup returns CDR1 MNHEY and CDR2 SMNVEV (reference sequence). The CDR3 loop spans 15 amino acids. CDR3 nucleotide sequence: TGTGCCAGCAGTTACCTCTCGACAGGGCAGACTGAAGCTTTCTTT. Amino acids: CASSYLSTGQTEAFF.

As regards this clone: Distinct nucleotide sequences in the sample also encode this CDR3. This chain connects TRBV18 to TRBJ2-1, with TRBD2 identical over 13 bases. The CDR3 has 15 residues. Losses at the gene ends were 3 bases for V and 6 bases for J; bases not matched to a gene: 2. The V gene's germline CDR1 is KGHSH and CDR2 LQKENI. The CDR3 here is CASSPTSGGANEQFF. The CDR3 coding sequence is TGTGCCAGCTCACCTACTAGCGGGGGGGCCAATGAGCAGTTCTTC.

The chain links TRBV5-1 to TRBJ1-3, with 8 bases matching TRBD1. The ends lost 4 bases at V and 1 base at J; junction bases unmatched: 7. The CDR3 runs to 16 residues. Germline assignment: CDR1 SGHRS and CDR2 YFSETQ. The CDR3 nucleotides are TGCGCCAGCAGCGGGCAGGGGGCAGGGTCTGGAAACACCATATATTTT. It yields the protein CASSGQGAGSGNTIYF.

The genes are TRBV5-1 and TRBJ1-1; D call uncertain. V shed 0 bases and J shed 4 bases, with 13 bases lying between them. Germline assignment: CDR1 SGHRS and CDR2 YFSETQ. The CDR3 runs 15 residues. In DNA, the CDR3 is TGCGCCAGCAGCTTGGCGGGTGGGGATTCCACTGAAGCTTTCTTT. Translated: CASSLAGGDSTEAFF.

J is TRBJ2-3 and V is TRBV2, with D maybe TRBD2 (6 bases). V lost 4 bases, J lost 6 bases, and 14 bases lay in between. The CDR3 covers 14 residues. Germline V gives CDR1 SNHLY, CDR2 FYNNEI. DNA of the CDR3: TGTGCCAGCAGTGGACTAGTTCGGGGGGATACGCAGTATTTT. Residues: CASSGLVRGDTQYF.

The V call is TRBV7-9, the J call TRBJ2-1; D is undetermined. The CDR3 covers 15 residues. The germline gives CDR1 SEHNR, CDR2 FQNEAQ (reference sequence). Trimming took 5 bases from V and 0 from J, leaving 11 bases between them. The CDR3 spells CASSDRTSSYNEQFF. CDR3 sequence (DNA): TGTGCCAGCAGCGACCGGACGAGCTCCTACAATGAGCAGTTCTTC.

The CDR3 DNA sequence: TGCGCCAGCAGCTCCGGGACCTCCTACGAGCAGTACTTC. This codes for CASSSGTSYEQYF. The chain has TRBV5-1 and TRBJ2-7; D may be TRBD1 or TRBD2 (5 bases each). The CDR3 is 13 residues long. Germline CDR1 reads SGHRS; CDR2 reads YFSETQ. V was cut by 3 bases and J by 0 bases, with 7 bases left in between.

This chain connects TRBV7-9 to TRBJ1-4, with D tentatively TRBD1 (5 bases). This CDR3 has 14 residues. With 7 bases removed from V and 4 bases from J, the gap between germline ends came to 13 bases. In germline, CDR1 is SEHNR, CDR2 FQNEAQ (reference sequence). The CDR3 bases are TGTGCCAGCACGGACGGGGGATTTAATGAAAAACTGTTTTTT. Translation gives CASTDGGFNEKLFF.

CDR3 loop: CASKLAGGQETQYF. The CDR3 DNA reads as TGCGCCAGCAAACTAGCGGGGGGCCAAGAGACCCAGTACTTC. V usage is TRBV5-1 and J usage is TRBJ2-5; 12 nucleotides agree with TRBD2. The CDR3 totals 14 residues. CDR1 and CDR2 (germline): SGHRS, YFSETQ. Losses at the gene ends were 6 bases for V and 1 base for J; bases not matched to a gene: 1.

The V and J genes are TRBV14 and TRBJ2-7, with 11 bases lining up with TRBD1. Germline values: CDR1 SGHDN, CDR2 FVKESK. This CDR3 comprises 14 residues. The junction had 3 bases not matched to a gene; V was cut back by 2 bases and J by 6 bases. DNA for the CDR3: TGTGCCAGCAGCCAAATCGGGACAGGGGGCGAGCAGTACTTC. Its translation is CASSQIGTGGEQYF. The complete variable domain, with remaining parts taken from reference TRBV14 and TRBJ2-7, reads EAGVTQFPSHSVIEKGQTVTLRCDPISGHDNLYWYRRVMGKEIKFLLHFVKESKQDESGMPNNRFLAERTGGTYSTLKVQPAELEDSGVYFCASSQIGTGGEQYFGPGTRLTVT.

The V gene is TRBV7-6, the J gene TRBJ2-3; D is ambiguous. Trimming took 0 bases from V and 0 from J, leaving 4 bases between them. The CDR3 is made up of 14 amino acids. Germline CDR1 SGHVS, CDR2 FNYEAQ. CDR3 coding DNA: TGTGCCAGCAGCTTAGCCGGGAGCACAGATACGCAGTATTTT. Translating gives CASSLAGSTDTQYF.

The chain combines TRBV5-5 with TRBJ2-3, with 10 bases fitting TRBD2. V gave up 4 bases and J gave up 2 bases; unmatched junction bases: 7. This CDR3 spans 16 amino acids. The germline V gene has CDR1 SGHKS and CDR2 YYEKEE (reference sequence). CDR3 residues: CASSDSTSGLTDTQYF. The CDR3 DNA reads TGTGCCAGCAGCGACTCGACTAGCGGGCTCACAGATACGCAGTATTTT.

The rearrangement uses TRBV6-4 and TRBJ2-2; 9 nucleotides align to TRBD1. Germline loops: CDR1 MRHNA, CDR2 SNTAGT. The V segment lost 2 bases and the J segment 3 bases; nucleotides outside the gene matches: 1. CDR3 length equals 15 residues. The CDR3 loop reads CASSDGTGHTGELFF. In DNA form, the CDR3 reads TGTGCCAGCAGTGACGGGACAGGGCACACCGGGGAGCTGTTTTTT.

The chain employs TRBV5-1 and TRBJ2-7; 8 bases are a match to TRBD2. Germline assignment: CDR1 SGHRS and CDR2 YFSETQ. V gave up 0 bases and J gave up 0 bases; unmatched junction bases: 2. This CDR3 spans 15 amino acids. CDR3 region: CASSLERGSSYEQYF. DNA of the CDR3: TGCGCCAGCAGCTTGGAGCGGGGGAGCTCCTACGAGCAGTACTTC.

The chain combines TRBV2 with TRBJ1-5; tentatively, D is TRBD1 (6 bases). Trimming took 3 bases from V and 1 from J, leaving 13 bases between them. Germline values: CDR1 SNHLY, CDR2 FYNNEI. The CDR3 totals 16 residues. The CDR3, as DNA: TGTGCCAGCAGTGACCTCCAGGGGAGAAGCAATCAGCCCCAGCATTTT. It codes for CASSDLQGRSNQPQHF.

This clone was detected only a few times. The chain combines TRBV18 with TRBJ1-1; 9 nucleotides line up with TRBD1. Trimming cost V 1 base and J 1 base; bases outside gene matches: 4. The CDR3 consists of 16 residues. Germline lookup yields CDR1 KGHSH and CDR2 LQKENI. CDR3 in amino acids: CASSPLGTGTNTEAFF. CDR3 DNA: TGTGCCAGCTCACCACTTGGGACAGGGACGAACACTGAAGCTTTCTTT.

The chain has TRBV5-1 and TRBJ2-7; the D is unclear. The CDR3 length is 15 residues. Germline V lookup: CDR1 SGHRS, CDR2 YFSETQ. V lost 4 bases, J lost 3 bases, and 17 bases lay in between. CDR3 in DNA: TGCGCCAGCAGCCCCCGGGCAGGCTTAAACTACGAGCAGTACTTC. Translated, it gives CASSPRAGLNYEQYF.

This chain uses TRBV5-1 with TRBJ2-7, with 9 bases matching TRBD1. Trimming removed 2 bases from V and 4 bases from J; junction bases left unmatched: 10. Looked up from germline, CDR1 is SGHRS and CDR2 is YFSETQ. The CDR3 covers 16 residues. The CDR3 protein is CASSFNTGGGRYEQYF. For the CDR3, the DNA is TGCGCCAGCAGCTTCAATACAGGGGGCGGCAGGTACGAGCAGTACTTC.

The rearrangement uses TRBV7-8 and TRBJ2-5, with TRBD2 identical over 7 bases. The trim removed 5 bases at V and 7 bases at J, leaving 10 bases unmatched. The CDR3 loop spans 14 amino acids. Germline V gene sequence: CDR1 SGHVS, CDR2 FQNEAQ. This chain's CDR3 is CASSIGTSGTTQYF. Written as DNA, the CDR3 is TGTGCCAGCAGCATTGGGACCAGCGGGACGACCCAGTACTTC. Drawing the rest from reference TRBV7-8 and TRBJ2-5, the complete variable domain is GAGVSQSPRYKVAKRGQDVALRCDPISGHVSLFWYQQALGQGPEFLTYFQNEAQLDKSGLPSDRFFAERPEGSVSTLKIQRTQQEDSAVYLCASSIGTSGTTQYFGPGTRLLVL.

The J gene is TRBJ1-5, the V gene TRBV7-9; D is unresolved. This CDR3 contains 14 residues. Trimming removed 5 bases from V and 0 bases from J, with 8 bases in between. Germline CDR1 reads SEHNR; CDR2 reads FQNEAQ (reference sequence). This CDR3 reads CASSPSYSNQPQHF. The CDR3 bases are TGTGCCAGCAGCCCCTCCTATAGCAATCAGCCCCAGCATTTT.

The chain uses TRBV5-4 and TRBJ1-2; D remains unclear. Germline CDR1 is SGHNT and CDR2 is YYREEE (reference sequence). The CDR3 contains 14 residues. V was shortened by 2 bases and J by 0 bases, with 8 bases between the two germline ends. As DNA, the CDR3 is TGTGCCAGCAGCTTCTACCCAGCTAACTATGGCTACACCTTC. It codes for CASSFYPANYGYTF.